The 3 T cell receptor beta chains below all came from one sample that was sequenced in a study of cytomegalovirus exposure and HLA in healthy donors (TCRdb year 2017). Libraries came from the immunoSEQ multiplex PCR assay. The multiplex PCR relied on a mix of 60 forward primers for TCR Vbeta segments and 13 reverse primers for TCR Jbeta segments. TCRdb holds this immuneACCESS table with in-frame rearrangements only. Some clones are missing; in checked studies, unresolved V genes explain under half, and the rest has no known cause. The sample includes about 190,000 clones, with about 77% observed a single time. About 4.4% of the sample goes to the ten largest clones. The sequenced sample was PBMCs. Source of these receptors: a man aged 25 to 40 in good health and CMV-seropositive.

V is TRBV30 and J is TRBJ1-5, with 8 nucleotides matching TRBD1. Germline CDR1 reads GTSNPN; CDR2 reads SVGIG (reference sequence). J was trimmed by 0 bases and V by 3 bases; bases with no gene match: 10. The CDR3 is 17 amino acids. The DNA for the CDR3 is TGTGCCTGGAGCTTCGGCAGGGGGCTCGTTAGCAATCAGCCCCAGCATTTT. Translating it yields CAWSFGRGLVSNQPQHF.

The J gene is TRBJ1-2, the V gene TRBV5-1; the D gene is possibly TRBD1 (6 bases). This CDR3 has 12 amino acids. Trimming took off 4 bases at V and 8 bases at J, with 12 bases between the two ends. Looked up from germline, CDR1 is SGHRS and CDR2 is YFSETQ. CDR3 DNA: TGCGCCAGCAGCGAGGGGGGGCGAGGCTACACCTTC. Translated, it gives CASSEGGRGYTF.

CDR3 sequence reads: CASSPTGETEAFF. The CDR3 DNA is TGTGCCAGCAGTCCCACAGGGGAGACTGAAGCTTTCTTT. The chain employs TRBV6-1 and TRBJ1-1; TRBD1 aligns across 7 bases. V dropped 5 bases and J dropped 5; count of bases not matched to a gene: 5. The CDR3 extends over 13 amino acids. The V gene's germline CDR1 is MNHNS and CDR2 SASEGT.